One T cell receptor (beta chain) is described in this entry. Per the authors' pipeline: Amplified reference gene primers provided the basis for estimating nucleated cell counts. The repertoire was sequenced with immunoSEQ multiplex PCR; TCRdb's copy has only in-frame clones and lacks some. For V, J and clone size, that table is used; D and trimming come from the DNA. The data hold approximately 100,000 clones, with approximately 80% observed a single time. Per the germline V gene, CDR1 is MNHEY and CDR2 is SVGAGI. Trimming removed 7 bases at V and 5 bases at J, with 17 bases between. The CDR3 is made up of 14 amino acids. This sample stems from a study of blood T cell repertoires in COVID-19.

The chain has TRBV6-5 and TRBJ1-1; D might be TRBD1 (6 bases). The sample consisted of peripheral blood. The receptor comes from a man between 65 and 79 years old with active or convalescent COVID-19. This CDR3 reads CASTGGQGWTEAFF. The CDR3, as DNA: TGTGCCAGCACGGGGGGGCAGGGATGGACTGAAGCTTTCTTT.